Below are 17 T cell receptor beta chains sequenced from a single sample in a study of cytomegalovirus exposure and HLA in healthy donors. Here immunoSEQ multiplex PCR was the method, and the copy in TCRdb shows in-frame clones only, minus some. The sample has roughly 98,000 clones; over 75% are singletons. Sequencing was carried out using PBMCs. The receptor source for this set is a man aged 18-30 years in good health and CMV-seropositive.

This chain connects TRBV4-1 to TRBJ2-3; 11 positions match TRBD2. J lost 0 bases, V lost 4 bases, and 0 bases had no gene match. This CDR3 is built from 15 residues. From germline, CDR1 is MGHRA and CDR2 YSYEKL. CDR3 DNA: TGCGCCAGCAGCCGGACTAGCGGGAGCACAGATACGCAGTATTTT. Translation: CASSRTSGSTDTQYF.

This clone was seen once. The chain employs TRBV11-2 and TRBJ1-2, with 10 bases identical to TRBD1. Germline lookup yields CDR1 SGHAT and CDR2 FQNNGV. This CDR3 has 15 residues. V was clipped by 5 bases and J by 2 bases; unmatched bases: 5. This CDR3 reads CASSGQGGLNYGYTF. The CDR3 DNA follows: TGTGCCAGCAGCGGACAGGGGGGGTTGAACTATGGCTACACCTTC.

V is TRBV4-1 and J is TRBJ1-5, with 9 bases aligning to TRBD1. The CDR3 runs to 16 residues. CDR1 is MGHRA and CDR2 is YSYEKL in the germline V gene. V lost 1 base and J lost 6; bases outside the gene matches: 7. CDR3 DNA sequence: TGCGCCAGCAGCCAAGGGACAGGGGATGGAAGTCAGCCCCAGCATTTT. Amino acids: CASSQGTGDGSQPQHF.

The V and J genes are TRBV5-4 and TRBJ1-6, with no clear D. Trimming pared 0 bases from V and 8 bases from J, leaving 9 bases between. The CDR3 totals 14 residues. Germline CDR1 reads SGHNT; CDR2 reads YYREEE (reference sequence). CDR3 sequence reads: CASSLVSSDSPLHF. The CDR3 region has the DNA TGTGCCAGCAGCTTGGTCTCCTCGGATTCACCCCTCCACTTT.

The chain is built from TRBV5-4 and TRBJ2-7, with D maybe TRBD2 (5 bases). V was shortened by 1 base and J by 6 bases, with 14 bases between the two germline ends. The CDR3 consists of 14 residues. Germline CDR1 and CDR2: SGHNT and YYREEE (reference sequence). The CDR3, as DNA: TGTGCCAGCAGCTTGCCCGGGAAAGGGTCCGAGCAGTACTTC. It yields the protein CASSLPGKGSEQYF. The full variable domain, with the rest looked up from reference TRBV5-4 and TRBJ2-7, is ETGVTQSPTHLIKTRGQQVTLRCSSQSGHNTVSWYQQALGQGPQFIFQYYREEENGRGNFPPRFSGLQFPNYSSELNVNALELDDSALYLCASSLPGKGSEQYFGPGTRLTVT.

The J gene is TRBJ1-4, the V gene TRBV6-5, with D perhaps matching TRBD1 (6 bases). CDR3 length: 16 residues. The germline gives CDR1 MNHEY, CDR2 SVGAGI. V lost 4 bases to trimming and J lost 3 bases, with 15 bases between them. The DNA for the CDR3 is TGTGCCAGCAGTTTTGTTAGGGGGGGATCTAATGAAAAACTGTTTTTT. Translated: CASSFVRGGSNEKLFF.

A note on this clone: This specimen includes other DNA sequences encoding the same CDR3. The rearrangement uses TRBV5-6 and TRBJ2-1; TRBD1 matches at 9 bases. The germline gives CDR1 SGHDT, CDR2 YYEEEE. V was clipped by 4 bases and J by 3 bases; unmatched bases: 5. The CDR3 covers 15 residues. The CDR3 reads CASSLVGQGYNEQFF. The CDR3 region has the DNA TGTGCCAGCAGCCTGGTGGGACAGGGCTACAATGAGCAGTTCTTC.

The V gene is TRBV6-5, the J gene TRBJ1-2; tentatively, D is TRBD1 (6 bases). CDR1 is MNHEY and CDR2 is SVGAGI in the germline V gene. V lost 0 bases to trimming and J lost 4 bases, with 15 bases between them. The CDR3 loop spans 16 amino acids. DNA for the CDR3: TGTGCCAGCAGTTACTCCGAGACAGGAATCTCCTATGGCTACACCTTC. Protein: CASSYSETGISYGYTF.

The genes are TRBV6-5 and TRBJ2-7, with TRBD1 as a possible D gene (6 bases). V gave up 5 bases and J gave up 2 bases, with 16 bases separating them. Germline CDR1 and CDR2: MNHEY and SVGAGI. The CDR3 covers 15 residues. This CDR3 is CASSRTGLMPYEQYF. The DNA for the CDR3 is TGTGCCAGCAGTCGTACAGGGTTAATGCCCTACGAGCAGTACTTC.

V and J are TRBV7-6 and TRBJ2-7; D unresolved. The CDR3 is 13 amino acids. The germline CDR1 and CDR2 sequences are SGHVS and FNYEAQ. Trimming stripped 0 bases from V and 5 bases from J, with 8 bases between. The CDR3 coding sequence is TGTGCCAGCAGCTTAGCGGTAGACAACGAGCAGTACTTC. This sequence encodes CASSLAVDNEQYF. The entire variable domain, with the rest obtained from reference TRBV7-6 and TRBJ2-7, is as follows: GAGVSQSPRYKVTKRGQDVALRCDPISGHVSLYWYRQALGQGPEFLTYFNYEAQQDKSGLPNDRFSAERPEGSISTLTIQRTEQRDSAMYRCASSLAVDNEQYFGPGTRLTVT.

The rearrangement links TRBV18 to TRBJ2-2; D is unresolved. Germline V gene lookup returns CDR1 KGHSH and CDR2 LQKENI. The CDR3 contains 15 residues. V lost 5 bases and J 1 base, leaving 11 bases between the germline ends. CDR3 sequence reads: CASSSEALNTGELFF. In DNA, the CDR3 is TGTGCCAGCTCATCCGAGGCTTTGAACACCGGGGAGCTGTTTTTT.

V usage is TRBV28 and J usage is TRBJ1-5, with D possibly being TRBD1 (5 bases). The CDR3 contains 14 residues. The germline V gene has CDR1 MDHEN and CDR2 SYDVKM. The germline V and J ends were trimmed by 3 bases and 0 bases, with 6 bases remaining between them. The CDR3 nucleotides are TGTGCCAGCAGTTTTAGGGGTAGCAATCAGCCCCAGCATTTT. Translating it yields CASSFRGSNQPQHF. The full variable domain, completed using reference TRBV28 and TRBJ1-5, is DVKVTQSSRYLVKRTGEKVFLECVQDMDHENMFWYRQDPGLGLRLIYFSYDVKMKEKGDIPEGYSVSREKKERFSLILESASTNQTSMYLCASSFRGSNQPQHFGDGTRLSIL.

Only a few counts were recorded for this clone. The J gene is TRBJ1-2, the V gene TRBV7-3; D unclear. Germline values: CDR1 SGHTA, CDR2 FQGTGA. The germline V and J ends were trimmed by 2 bases and 4 bases, with 11 bases remaining between them. The CDR3 is 14 amino acids. The CDR3 DNA reads as TGTGCCAGCAGCTTATCGGCGGCCCCCTATGGCTACACCTTC. Its translation is CASSLSAAPYGYTF.

The genes are TRBV18 and TRBJ1-1; 7 nucleotides line up with TRBD1. The CDR3 is made up of 13 amino acids. CDR1 is KGHSH, CDR2 LQKENI, per germline. The V gene end was trimmed by 4 bases and the J gene end by 1 base; junction bases not matched to a gene: 0. CDR3 protein: CASSQGANTEAFF. CDR3 bases: TGTGCCAGCTCACAGGGGGCGAACACTGAAGCTTTCTTT.

V is TRBV5-5 and J is TRBJ2-1; TRBD1 might be the D (6 bases). The CDR3 runs 14 residues. Deletions cut 0 bases from V and 7 bases from J, with 11 bases between. The V gene's germline CDR1 is SGHKS and CDR2 YYEKEE (reference sequence). Here the CDR3 reads CASSLEGVGNEQFF. CDR3 in DNA: TGTGCCAGCAGCTTGGAGGGGGTGGGTAATGAGCAGTTCTTC.

In its sample, this clone was seen a few times. This chain connects TRBV2 to TRBJ2-1; D is unclear. Germline lookup yields CDR1 SNHLY and CDR2 FYNNEI. CDR3 size: 11 residues. Deletions cut 1 base from V and 15 bases from J, with 10 bases between. The CDR3: CASSEVVFPFF. As DNA, the CDR3 is TGTGCCAGCAGTGAAGTAGTATTCCCGTTCTTC.

The rearrangement links TRBV7-2 to TRBJ1-1; D is uncertain. Germline V gene sequence: CDR1 SGHTA, CDR2 FQGNSA. The CDR3 has 13 amino acids. V gave up 0 bases and J gave up 3 bases, with 5 bases separating them. CDR3 loop: CASSLAMYTEAFF. The CDR3 region has the DNA TGTGCCAGCAGCTTAGCTATGTACACTGAAGCTTTCTTT. The complete variable domain, with remaining parts taken from reference TRBV7-2 and TRBJ1-1, reads GAGVSQSPSNKVTEKGKDVELRCDPISGHTALYWYRQSLGQGLEFLIYFQGNSAPDKSGLPSDRFSAERTGGSVSTLTIQRTQQEDSAVYLCASSLAMYTEAFFGQGTRLTVV.